What follows are 26 T cell receptor beta chains derived from one specimen sequenced in a study of cytomegalovirus exposure and HLA in healthy donors. A multiplex PCR was run with 60 Vbeta primers and 13 Jbeta primers. Generated by immunoSEQ multiplex PCR, the TCRdb table keeps only in-frame clones and is missing some. The sample lists some 150,000 clones, 80% seen once, with roughly 1.2% in the top ten. Sequenced: PBMCs. The source of these receptors is a woman aged 45-65 years in good health and CMV-seronegative.

The chain uses TRBV5-1 and TRBJ1-3; D not resolved. The germline V gene encodes CDR1 SGHRS and CDR2 YFSETQ. The CDR3 is 14 residues long. With 3 bases removed from V and 0 bases from J, the gap between germline ends came to 7 bases. The CDR3 spells CASSYTNSGNTIYF. In DNA form, the CDR3 reads TGCGCCAGCAGCTACACGAACTCTGGAAACACCATATATTTT. The complete variable domain, with remaining parts taken from reference TRBV5-1 and TRBJ1-3, reads KAGVTQTPRYLIKTRGQQVTLSCSPISGHRSVSWYQQTPGQGLQFLFEYFSETQRNKGNFPGRFSGRQFSNSRSEMNVSTLELGDSALYLCASSYTNSGNTIYFGEGSWLTVV.

The chain has TRBV19 and TRBJ1-2; 9 nucleotides line up with TRBD1. Germline CDR1 LNHDA, CDR2 SQIVND (reference sequence). The length of the CDR3 is 15 residues. J lost 4 bases, V lost 6 bases, and 9 bases had no gene match. Written as DNA, the CDR3 is TGTGCCAGTAGCTTCCGGGACAGGGTTTCCTATGGCTACACCTTC. This translates into CASSFRDRVSYGYTF.

The chain uses TRBV5-6 and TRBJ2-1; 7 nucleotides align to TRBD1. Germline lookup yields CDR1 SGHDT and CDR2 YYEEEE. The CDR3 sequence is 17 residues long. J lost 9 bases, V lost 3 bases, and 18 bases had no gene match. The CDR3 DNA follows: TGTGCCAGCAGCTATCCTACGTTGGGACAGTCCGATGGTGAGCAGTTCTTC. It is translated as CASSYPTLGQSDGEQFF.

The V call is TRBV7-3, the J call TRBJ2-7; TRBD1 aligns across 9 bases. Germline CDR1 and CDR2: SGHTA and FQGTGA. With 2 bases clipped from V and 4 bases from J, the junction kept 3 bases outside the gene matches. The CDR3 loop spans 14 amino acids. This CDR3 reads CASSLGTGTYEQYF. The CDR3 nucleotides read TGTGCCAGCAGCTTAGGGACAGGGACGTACGAGCAGTACTTC.

V usage is TRBV19 and J usage is TRBJ2-1, with D possibly matching TRBD2 (7 bases). The V gene lost 5 bases and the J gene lost 3 bases, with 14 bases spanning the gap. The germline V gene has CDR1 LNHDA and CDR2 SQIVND (reference sequence). The CDR3 extends over 15 amino acids. DNA of the CDR3: TGTGCCAGTAGTGTGCGGGGGCCGGTCTACAATGAGCAGTTCTTC. Protein product: CASSVRGPVYNEQFF.

The chain combines TRBV7-9 with TRBJ2-5; 8 bases fit TRBD2. Germline CDR1 is SEHNR and CDR2 is FQNEAQ (reference sequence). There are 16 residues in the CDR3. The junction had 10 bases not matched to a gene; V was cut back by 7 bases and J by 0 bases. In nucleotides, the CDR3 is TGTGCCAGCAACTGGGATGGTAGCGGGGACCAAGAGACCCAGTACTTC. Translated, it gives CASNWDGSGDQETQYF. The full variable domain, its missing parts supplied by reference TRBV7-9 and TRBJ2-5, is DTGVSQNPRHKITKRGQNVTFRCDPISEHNRLYWYRQTLGQGPEFLTYFQNEAQLEKSRLLSDRFSAERPKGSFSTLEIQRTEQGDSAMYLCASNWDGSGDQETQYFGPGTRLLVL.

J is TRBJ2-2 and V is TRBV28, with D uncertain. V was clipped by 5 bases and J by 2 bases, with 15 bases between them. This CDR3 region has 16 residues. Per germline, CDR1 MDHEN and CDR2 SYDVKM. The CDR3 here is CASSPPIQTNTGELFF. The CDR3 DNA sequence: TGTGCCAGCAGTCCGCCCATTCAGACTAACACCGGGGAGCTGTTTTTT.

J is TRBJ2-5 and V is TRBV5-1; 8 bases are shared with TRBD2. Trimming cost V 3 bases and J 2 bases; bases outside gene matches: 3. Germline CDR1 and CDR2: SGHRS and YFSETQ. This CDR3 has 14 residues. CDR3 sequence reads: CASSSTGGQETQYF. Here the CDR3 DNA reads TGCGCCAGCAGCTCGACGGGGGGGCAAGAGACCCAGTACTTC.

The V call is TRBV11-3, the J call TRBJ2-2, with D possibly matching TRBD1 (6 bases). V lost 4 bases and J lost 2, with 11 bases in between. Germline loops: CDR1 SGHNT, CDR2 YENEEA. The CDR3 runs 15 residues. The CDR3 DNA reads TGTGCCAGCAGCTCGGGACACCGAAACACCGGGGAGCTGTTTTTT. This gives the protein CASSSGHRNTGELFF.

CDR3 bases: TGTGCCAGCAGCTTTGGGGACAGGGGACTCTATCCCCCTTACGAGCAGTACTTC. Protein: CASSFGDRGLYPPYEQYF. The chain has TRBV7-6 and TRBJ2-7; 10 positions agree with TRBD1. J lost 4 bases, V lost 3 bases, and 15 bases had no gene match. From germline, CDR1 is SGHVS and CDR2 FNYEAQ. The CDR3 totals 18 residues.

There are a few counts of this clone. This chain links TRBV10-3 with TRBJ1-3; 7 bases are shared with TRBD1. The CDR3 has 18 residues. The J segment lost 0 bases and the V segment lost 6 bases, leaving 14 bases of the junction unmatched. The germline V gene has CDR1 ENHRY and CDR2 SYGVKD. The CDR3 bases are TGTGCCATCAGCAGACAGGGCAAGAACTTCGCCTCTGGAAACACCATATATTTT. Translation gives CAISRQGKNFASGNTIYF.

The count of this clone is one. V and J are TRBV5-4 and TRBJ1-2; a possible D gene is TRBD1 (6 bases). Trimming removed 4 bases from V and 3 bases from J, with 16 bases in between. The CDR3 has 15 residues. From germline, CDR1 is SGHNT and CDR2 YYREEE (reference sequence). The CDR3: CASSDGQLDYYGYTF. The DNA for the CDR3 is TGTGCCAGCAGCGACGGACAGCTCGATTACTATGGCTACACCTTC.

The V gene is TRBV4-3, the J gene TRBJ2-1; D is perhaps TRBD2 (5 bases). This CDR3 region has 17 residues. Trimming removed 1 base from V and 1 base from J, with 14 bases in between. Per the germline V gene, CDR1 is LGHNA and CDR2 is YSLEER. The CDR3 sequence is CASSQVEGHDSYNEQFF. The CDR3, as DNA: TGCGCCAGCAGCCAAGTAGAGGGTCACGATTCCTACAATGAGCAGTTCTTC.

A remark on this clone: Other DNA sequences in the sample encode the same CDR3. CDR3 coding DNA: TGTGCCAGCAGTTTAGGACAGGGGCATCAGCCCCAGCATTTT. Protein product: CASSLGQGHQPQHF. The rearrangement uses TRBV28 and TRBJ1-5; 9 positions agree with TRBD1. Germline CDR1 reads MDHEN; CDR2 reads SYDVKM. The CDR3 is made up of 14 amino acids. Unmatched junction bases numbered 1, after V lost 2 bases and J lost 5 bases.

This clone occurred once. The J gene is TRBJ1-1, the V gene TRBV16; a weak D match, TRBD1 (5 bases). Germline CDR1 KGHSY, CDR2 FQNENV. This CDR3 is 15 amino acids long. With 1 base removed from V and 4 bases from J, the gap between germline ends came to 13 bases. CDR3 in amino acids: CASSQWRGAGTEAFF. CDR3 nucleotides: TGTGCCAGCAGCCAATGGCGGGGCGCAGGCACTGAAGCTTTCTTT.

This clone was seen a few times. At one end, the junction sequence differs from germline, possibly due to a read error. This chain links TRBV7-9 with TRBJ1-1; tentative D call: TRBD1 (6 bases). The germline CDR1 and CDR2 sequences are SEHNR and FQNEAQ (reference sequence). The CDR3 is made up of 12 amino acids. The CDR3 DNA reads as TGTTCCAGCAGCTCAGGGGTGCGTGAAGCTTTCTTT. This encodes CSSSSGVREAFF.

This clone turned up a few times. The chain combines TRBV7-9 with TRBJ2-3, with D tentatively TRBD1 (5 bases). Germline loops: CDR1 SEHNR, CDR2 FQNEAQ (reference sequence). Trimming removed 2 bases at V and 2 bases at J, with 11 bases between. The CDR3 has 15 residues. The CDR3 loop is CASSLLGVVTDTQYF. CDR3 bases: TGTGCCAGCAGCTTATTAGGGGTTGTCACAGATACGCAGTATTTT.

The table lists this clone with a few counts. The genes are TRBV10-1 and TRBJ2-6; D might be TRBD2 (5 bases). V gave up 7 bases and J gave up 0 bases, with 7 bases separating them. Per the germline V gene, CDR1 is WNHNN and CDR2 is SYGVQD (reference sequence). The CDR3 length is 14 residues. The CDR3 bases are TGCGCCAGCAACGAGGGCTCTGGGGCCAACGTCCTGACTTTC. It codes for CASNEGSGANVLTF.

This chain connects TRBV19 to TRBJ1-5, with 9 positions matching TRBD1. Trimming removed 3 bases from V and 4 bases from J; junction bases left unmatched: 7. The CDR3 totals 16 residues. Germline CDR1 LNHDA, CDR2 SQIVND (reference sequence). CDR3 bases: TGTGCCAGTAGTATCGCCGGGACAGGGTTGAATCAGCCCCAGCATTTT. It specifies CASSIAGTGLNQPQHF.

The genes are TRBV6-5 and TRBJ2-3, with D possibly being TRBD2 (7 bases). V gave up 4 bases and J gave up 7 bases, with 18 bases separating them. Germline values: CDR1 MNHEY, CDR2 SVGAGI. The CDR3 sequence is 15 residues long. The CDR3 here is CASSFGDGGGNTQYF. In DNA, the CDR3 is TGTGCCAGCAGTTTTGGGGACGGCGGGGGCAATACGCAGTATTTT.

This clone was recorded at least ten times. V usage is TRBV4-3 and J usage is TRBJ1-5, with 9 bases lining up with TRBD1. Trimming removed 3 bases from V and 6 bases from J; junction bases left unmatched: 9. This CDR3 has 16 amino acids. Germline CDR1 and CDR2: LGHNA and YSLEER. CDR3 nucleotides: TGCGCCAGCAGCCAGGACATTGGACAGGGGTTTCAGCCCCAGCATTTT. Its translation: CASSQDIGQGFQPQHF.

This sequence joins TRBV7-9 and TRBJ1-5; a possible D gene is TRBD1 (5 bases). Per germline, CDR1 SEHNR and CDR2 FQNEAQ (reference sequence). Deletions cut 4 bases from V and 1 base from J, with 11 bases between. This CDR3 is built from 15 residues. Here the CDR3 DNA reads TGTGCCAGCAGCTCCGGGGAGGGGAGCAATCAGCCCCAGCATTTT. It is translated as CASSSGEGSNQPQHF.

The V and J genes are TRBV9 and TRBJ2-7; TRBD2 matches 12 bases. The V gene's germline CDR1 is SGDLS and CDR2 YYNGEE. V shed 0 bases and J 3 bases; nucleotides not matched to a gene: 1. This CDR3 is built from 15 residues. In DNA, the CDR3 is TGTGCCAGCAGCGTAGGGACTAGCGGGATCTACGAGCAGTACTTC. It codes for CASSVGTSGIYEQYF.

The rearrangement joins TRBV10-3 to TRBJ2-2; tentative D call: TRBD2 (6 bases). CDR3 length: 11 residues. Germline assignment: CDR1 ENHRY and CDR2 SYGVKD. The V gene lost 11 bases and the J gene lost 7 bases, with 11 bases spanning the gap. CDR3 sequence: CAVGGDGELFF. The CDR3 DNA follows: TGTGCCGTCGGAGGGGACGGGGAGCTGTTTTTT.

The chain links TRBV7-9 to TRBJ2-1; 7 bases align to TRBD1. J lost 6 bases, V lost 5 bases, and 10 bases had no gene match. Germline loops: CDR1 SEHNR, CDR2 FQNEAQ (reference sequence). The CDR3 is 15 residues long. CDR3 in amino acids: CASSLGQGVVNEQFF. The CDR3 DNA reads TGTGCCAGCAGCCTGGGGCAGGGGGTCGTCAATGAGCAGTTCTTC.

The chain recombines TRBV27 with TRBJ1-6; D is perhaps TRBD1 (5 bases). Germline assignment: CDR1 MNHEY and CDR2 SMNVEV (reference sequence). Trimming stripped 5 bases from V and 10 bases from J, with 9 bases between. CDR3 length: 12 amino acids. Here the CDR3 DNA reads TGTGCCAGCAGTCTTCAGGGCTCACCCCTCCACTTT. Its protein is CASSLQGSPLHF.